This T cell receptor beta chain was identified during a study of T-cell memory formation after mild COVID-19. The V end lost 1 base, the J end lost 7 bases, and 7 bases lay between the germline ends. This CDR3 has 13 amino acids. TCRdb used MiXCR to reprocess the 5' RACE reads, holding one entry per CDR3 protein. Of a few hundred thousand distinct CDR3 sequences listed, over 15% are singletons. The receptor was derived from a man younger than 35 who had mild COVID-19 (a few samples of this study predate the infection). Cell type and time point are not known. This rearrangement joins TRBV12-3 or TRBV12-4 to TRBJ1-4; the D is unclear. What was sequenced was PBMCs or a T cell subset sorted from them (not recorded which). CDR3 nucleotide sequence: TGTGCCAGCAGTTTAGGACAACTTGAAAAACTGTTTTTT. This codes for CASSLGQLEKLFF.